The clone carrying this T cell receptor beta chain was recorded many times. Antigen unknown. A sample-barcoded 5' primer and a J-beta primer mix were used in a second PCR of roughly 6 to 11 cycles. TCRdb passed the 5' RACE reads through MiXCR, listing each CDR3 protein once. The data contain hundreds of thousands of distinct CDR3 sequences, under 45% of them singletons. The donors, all healthy, were Caucasians living in Russia, aged roughly 6 to 100. V was shortened by 5 bases and J by 2 bases, with 16 bases between the two germline ends. The CDR3 loop spans 15 amino acids. Germline values: CDR1 SGHTA, CDR2 FQGNSA. The data were taken from a study of blood T cells in healthy people across ages. Broader study findings: Investigators viewed diversity estimates from one million T cells as underestimates, the study reported.

The chain joins TRBV7-2 to TRBJ2-7, with a tentative D call TRBD2 (7 bases). The specimen was blood. This clonotype was obtained from a man aged 55 to 70 in good health. The CDR3 nucleotides read TGTGCCAGCAGCCCCCGCGGGGGCAGTACCTACGAGCAGTACTTC. Protein product: CASSPRGGSTYEQYF. The full variable domain, with the rest looked up from reference TRBV7-2 and TRBJ2-7, is GAGVSQSPSNKVTEKGKDVELRCDPISGHTALYWYRQSLGQGLEFLIYFQGNSAPDKSGLPSDRFSAERTGGSVSTLTIQRTQQEDSAVYLCASSPRGGSTYEQYFGPGTRLTVT.